This T cell receptor beta chain was sequenced during a study of T cells after yellow fever vaccination. Study information: Researchers used SMART-Seq v4 Ultra Low Input to prepare fractions that had low cell numbers.

As concerns this clonotype: Its target is not known.

Study-wide results and limits: It was a small share of clonotypes that appeared in both CD4 and CD8 compartments. A faster peak, day 5 versus 15, was reached by the weaker secondary response.

UMIs and a universal primer site were added when TCR cDNA was made by 5'RACE template switching. TCRdb reanalysed the 5' RACE reads using MiXCR and keeps one entry per CDR3 protein. The profile shows roughly 170,000 distinct CDR3 sequences, about a tenth of them singletons. The sample in question was CD8+ T cells sorted from PBMCs, obtained 45 days after the yellow fever booster vaccination. This sequence originates from a man younger than 35 who received the YFV17D yellow fever vaccine.

The CDR3 is CASGDISYEQYF. The DNA for the CDR3 is TGTGCCAGCGGGGACATCTCCTACGAGCAGTACTTC. This chain connects TRBV6-6 to TRBJ2-7; a possible D gene is TRBD1 (6 bases). Trimming took 8 bases from V and 0 from J, leaving 8 bases between them. The CDR3 covers 12 residues. In germline, CDR1 is MNHNY, CDR2 SVGAGI (reference sequence).